One T cell receptor beta chain is described in this entry. The data belong to a study of blood T cell repertoires in COVID-19. Study-level information: Sites across the United States, Italy and Spain contributed samples from acute and convalescent COVID-19.

Germline loops: CDR1 SGHVS, CDR2 FNYEAQ. This CDR3 has 14 residues. J was trimmed by 9 bases and V by 3 bases; bases with no gene match: 4. Original processing methods: Amplifying reference gene primers gave estimates of nucleated cell counts. Assay used: immunoSEQ multiplex PCR; TCRdb lists only in-frame clones, some missing. V and J calls and clone size follow that table, whereas D and trimming were derived from the DNA. Here the sample spans 150,000 or so clones, 70% to 90% being singletons. Sequenced sample: PBMCs or T cells enriched from blood (not recorded which). The clonotype comes from a woman aged 45-60 years who had recovered from COVID-19. The chain has TRBV7-6 and TRBJ2-1; TRBD2 matches 11 bases. CDR3 protein: CASSLGLAAFEQFF. CDR3 nucleotides: TGTGCCAGCAGCTTGGGACTAGCGGCTTTTGAGCAGTTCTTC.